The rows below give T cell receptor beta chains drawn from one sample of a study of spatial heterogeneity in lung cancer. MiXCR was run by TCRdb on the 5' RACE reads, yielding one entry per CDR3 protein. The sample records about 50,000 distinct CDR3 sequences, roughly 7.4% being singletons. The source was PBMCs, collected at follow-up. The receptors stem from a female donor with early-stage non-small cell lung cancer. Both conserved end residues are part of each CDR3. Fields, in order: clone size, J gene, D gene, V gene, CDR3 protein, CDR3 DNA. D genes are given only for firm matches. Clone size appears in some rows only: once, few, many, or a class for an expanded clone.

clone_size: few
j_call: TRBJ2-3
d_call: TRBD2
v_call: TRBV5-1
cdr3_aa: CASSLALAGVDTQYF
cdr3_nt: TGCGCCAGCAGCTTGGCCCTAGCGGGGGTCGATACGCAGTATTTT

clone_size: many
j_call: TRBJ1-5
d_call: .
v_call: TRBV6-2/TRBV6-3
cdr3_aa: CASSHGDLPQGHF
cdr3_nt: TGTGCCAGCAGCCACGGAGATCTACCTCAAGGGCATTTT

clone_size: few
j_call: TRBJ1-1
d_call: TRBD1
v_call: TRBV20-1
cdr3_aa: CSATKDRTAKTNTEAFF
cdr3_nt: TGCAGTGCTACAAAGGACAGGACGGCTAAAACGAACACTGAAGCTTTCTTT

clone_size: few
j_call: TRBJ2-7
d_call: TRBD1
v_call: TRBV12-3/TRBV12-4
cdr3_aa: CASSTNRGDEQYF
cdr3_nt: TGTGCCAGCAGTACCAACAGGGGGGACGAGCAGTACTTC

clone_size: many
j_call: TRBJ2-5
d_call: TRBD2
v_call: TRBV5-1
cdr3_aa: CASSFSSSGETQYF
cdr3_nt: TGCGCCAGCAGCTTTTCATCTAGCGGAGAGACCCAGTACTTC

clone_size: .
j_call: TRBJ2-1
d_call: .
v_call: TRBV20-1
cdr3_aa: CSASTGRDNNEQFF
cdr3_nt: TGCAGTGCTAGCACCGGAAGAGATAACAATGAGCAGTTCTTC

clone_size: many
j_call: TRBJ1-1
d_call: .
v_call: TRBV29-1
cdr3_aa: CSAGDTTYNTEAFF
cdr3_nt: TGCAGCGCAGGGGACACAACCTACAACACTGAAGCTTTCTTT

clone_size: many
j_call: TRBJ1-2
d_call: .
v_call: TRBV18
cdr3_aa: CASSPATEANYGYTF
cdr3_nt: TGTGCCAGCTCACCAGCGACAGAAGCTAACTATGGCTACACCTTC

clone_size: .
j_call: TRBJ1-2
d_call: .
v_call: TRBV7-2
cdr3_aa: CASSLRAGSNYGYTF
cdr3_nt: TGTGCCAGCAGCTTACGCGCAGGATCGAACTATGGCTACACCTTC

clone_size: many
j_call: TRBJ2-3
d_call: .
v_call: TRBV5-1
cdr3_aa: CASSLNDGFGEAQYF
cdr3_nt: TGCGCCAGCAGCTTGAATGATGGTTTCGGGGAAGCGCAGTATTTT

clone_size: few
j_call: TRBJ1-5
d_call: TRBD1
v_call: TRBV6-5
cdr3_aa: CASSYIRGHQPQHF
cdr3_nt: TGTGCCAGCAGTTACATTAGGGGGCACCAGCCCCAGCATTTT

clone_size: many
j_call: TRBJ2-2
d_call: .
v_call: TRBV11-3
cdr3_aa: CASSLVFQGNTGELFF
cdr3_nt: TGTGCCAGCAGCTTAGTCTTTCAGGGGAACACCGGGGAGCTGTTTTTT

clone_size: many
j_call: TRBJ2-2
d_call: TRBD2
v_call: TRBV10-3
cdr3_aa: CAIRFSGGFTGELFF
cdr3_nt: TGTGCCATCAGGTTTAGCGGGGGCTTCACCGGGGAGCTGTTTTTT

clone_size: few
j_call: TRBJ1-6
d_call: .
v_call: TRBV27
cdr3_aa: CASSVTQSGHSPLHF
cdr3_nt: TGTGCCAGCAGCGTGACACAGTCCGGCCATTCACCCCTCCACTTT

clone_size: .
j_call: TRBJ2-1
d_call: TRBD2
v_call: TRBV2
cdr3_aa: CATDRTSQGGEQFF
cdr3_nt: TGTGCCACCGATCGGACTAGCCAAGGTGGTGAGCAGTTCTTC

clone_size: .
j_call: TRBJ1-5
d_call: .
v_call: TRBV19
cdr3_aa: CASSRIEGKINQPQHF
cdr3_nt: TGTGCCAGTAGTAGGATTGAGGGGAAGATTAATCAGCCCCAGCATTTT

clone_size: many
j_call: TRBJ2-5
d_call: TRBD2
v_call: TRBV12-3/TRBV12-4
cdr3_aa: CASSLGTRETQYF
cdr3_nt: TGTGCCAGCAGCCTCGGGACTAGAGAGACCCAGTACTTC

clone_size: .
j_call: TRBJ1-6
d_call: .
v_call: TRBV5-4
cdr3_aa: CASSLWGANNSPLHF
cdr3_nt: TGTGCCAGCAGCTTATGGGGAGCGAATAATTCACCCCTCCACTTT